This paragraph covers one TCR beta chain sequence. These data originate in a study of blood T cell repertoires in COVID-19. This CDR3 comprises 15 residues. V lost 5 bases to trimming and J lost 4 bases; unmatched junction nucleotides: 10. CDR1 SGHRS and CDR2 YFSETQ come from the germline V gene. Some clones are missing from TCRdb's copy, which holds only in-frame ones; the method was immunoSEQ multiplex PCR. The sample contains tens of thousands of clones, more than 75% of which appear only once. The sequence was collected from a man in his 70s with active or convalescent COVID-19. The sequencing input was peripheral blood. The rearrangement uses TRBV5-1 and TRBJ2-7; TRBD2 matches at 9 bases. CDR3 sequence: CASSGSGGSFYEQYF. The CDR3 coding sequence is TGCGCCAGCAGTGGCAGCGGGGGGTCTTTTTACGAGCAGTACTTC.